The 2 T cell receptor beta chains listed next were all sequenced from one sample in a study of cytomegalovirus exposure and HLA in healthy donors. The PCR ran on 60 Vbeta and 13 Jbeta primers. The table came from immunoSEQ multiplex PCR; TCRdb's copy has only in-frame clones and leaves some out. The sample holds 200,000 to 300,000 clones, around 76% seen once. Sample: PBMCs. The receptors originated from a woman between 40 and 50 years old in good health and CMV-seropositive.

This chain uses TRBV4-1 with TRBJ1-2; D uncertain. Trimming took 1 base from V and 5 from J, leaving 11 bases between them. Germline values: CDR1 MGHRA, CDR2 YSYEKL. The CDR3 runs to 14 residues. CDR3 in amino acids: CASSQAPEKYGYTF. The CDR3 DNA reads TGCGCCAGCAGCCAAGCCCCGGAGAAATATGGCTACACCTTC.

The chain links TRBV5-1 to TRBJ2-7; 9 nucleotides match TRBD1. In germline, CDR1 is SGHRS, CDR2 YFSETQ. After removal of 6 bases from V and 2 bases from J, the junction contained 6 bases not matched to a gene. CDR3 length equals 14 residues. The CDR3 coding sequence is TGCGCCAGCAATCGCGGACAGGGGACCTACGAGCAGTACTTC. Amino acid sequence: CASNRGQGTYEQYF.